One sample yielded the 21 T cell receptor beta chains listed below, sequenced in a study of blood T cell repertoires in COVID-19. Sequencing was performed with immunoSEQ multiplex PCR; in TCRdb, only in-frame clones are kept and a portion is missing. In the table there are approximately 30,000 clones, around 89% of which are singletons. The sequencing sample was made of peripheral blood. The receptor set was obtained from a human donor in a cohort sampled during active COVID-19.

The CDR3: CASSFGGDTQYF. CDR3 in DNA: TGTGCCAGCAGCTTCGGAGGTGATACGCAGTATTTT. The gene calls are TRBV7-9 and TRBJ2-3, with D tentatively TRBD2 (5 bases). The V end was cut by 3 bases, the J end by 6 bases, with 7 bases between. This CDR3 region has 12 residues. CDR1 is SEHNR, CDR2 FQNEAQ, per germline (reference sequence). Together with reference TRBV7-9 and TRBJ2-3, the CDR3 gives the full variable domain: DTGVSQNPRHKITKRGQNVTFRCDPISEHNRLYWYRQTLGQGPEFLTYFQNEAQLEKSRLLSDRFSAERPKGSFSTLEIQRTEQGDSAMYLCASSFGGDTQYFGPGTRLTVL.

CDR3 sequence: CASSPQVSTGELFF. CDR3 DNA: TGTGCCAGCAGCCCACAGGTATCCACCGGGGAGCTGTTTTTT. V and J are TRBV9 and TRBJ2-2, with D perhaps matching TRBD1 (5 bases). V lost 4 bases and J 4 bases, leaving 11 bases between the germline ends. Per the germline V gene, CDR1 is SGDLS and CDR2 is YYNGEE. This CDR3 has 14 amino acids.

This clone appeared a single time. The V gene is TRBV11-2, the J gene TRBJ1-4; possibly TRBD1 for D (5 bases). V shed 0 bases and J shed 0 bases, with 11 bases lying between them. This CDR3 has 17 amino acids. CDR1 and CDR2 (germline): SGHAT, FQNNGV. The CDR3 DNA sequence: TGTGCCAGCAGCTTAGATCTTTTGACAGCAACTAATGAAAAACTGTTTTTT. It specifies CASSLDLLTATNEKLFF.

In this sample, this clone turned up once. The V call is TRBV6-6, the J call TRBJ1-4; D may be TRBD1 (6 bases). CDR1 is MNHNY, CDR2 SVGAGI, per germline (reference sequence). The CDR3 has 16 residues. The germline V and J ends were trimmed by 6 bases and 7 bases, with 21 bases remaining between them. The DNA of the CDR3 is TGTGCCAGCAGCCTGGGCTCCGCAGGGGCCAGTGAAAAACTGTTTTTT. Its protein is CASSLGSAGASEKLFF.

The chain recombines TRBV3-1 (or the pseudogene TRBV3-2) with TRBJ1-2; 7 bases fit TRBD1. Germline lookup yields CDR1 LGHDT and CDR2 YNNKEL (reference sequence). This CDR3 spans 16 amino acids. J gave up 4 bases and V 0 bases, and 8 bases lay outside the gene matches. CDR3 residues: CASSQDGAGTVYGYTF. As DNA, the CDR3 is TGTGCCAGCAGCCAAGATGGCGCCGGGACAGTCTATGGCTACACCTTC.

The chain couples TRBV11-2 to TRBJ2-2, with no clear D. This CDR3 spans 16 amino acids. Trimming took 0 bases from V and 1 from J, leaving 9 bases between them. CDR1 and CDR2 (germline): SGHAT, FQNNGV. CDR3 protein: CASSLETSQNTGELFF. The CDR3 nucleotides read TGTGCCAGCAGCTTAGAGACAAGTCAGAACACCGGGGAGCTGTTTTTT. Based on the CDR3 plus reference TRBV11-2 and TRBJ2-2, the full variable domain is EAGVAQSPRYKIIEKRQSVAFWCNPISGHATLYWYQQILGQGPKLLIQFQNNGVVDDSQLPKDRFSAERLKGVDSTLKIQPAKLEDSAVYLCASSLETSQNTGELFFGEGSRLTVL.

V gene TRBV6-6 combines with J gene TRBJ1-6, with a tentative D call TRBD1 (5 bases). Between the trimmed V and J ends, which lost 0 bases and 10 bases, there was a span of 10 bases. The CDR3 runs to 14 residues. Looked up from germline, CDR1 is MNHNY and CDR2 is SVGAGI (reference sequence). CDR3 DNA: TGTGCCAGCAGTTACTCCAGGGTACGCTCACCCCTCCACTTT. The encoded protein is CASSYSRVRSPLHF.

The count of this clone is one. Here the CDR3 reads CASTPDRDEQYF. The DNA for the CDR3 is TGTGCCAGCACTCCAGACAGGGACGAGCAGTACTTC. V gene TRBV2 combines with J gene TRBJ2-7; TRBD1 aligns across 7 bases. The trim removed 7 bases at V and 5 bases at J, leaving 5 bases unmatched. CDR3 length equals 12 residues. Germline V CDR1 and CDR2: SNHLY, FYNNEI. Full variable domain (outside the CDR3, taken from reference TRBV2 and TRBJ2-7): EPEVTQTPSHQVTQMGQEVILRCVPISNHLYFYWYRQILGQKVEFLVSFYNNEISEKSEIFDDQFSVERPDGSNFTLKIRSTKLEDSAMYFCASTPDRDEQYFGPGTRLTVT.

This chain links TRBV6-5 with TRBJ2-5, with 8 bases matching TRBD1. The germline V gene has CDR1 MNHEY and CDR2 SVGAGI. This CDR3 contains 12 residues. Trimming took 6 bases from V and 5 from J; bases not matched to a gene: 2. CDR3 amino acids: CASRQGDETQYF. The CDR3 bases are TGTGCCAGCAGACAGGGGGACGAGACCCAGTACTTC.

V gene TRBV27 combines with J gene TRBJ1-3, with TRBD1 matching 7 bases. This CDR3 contains 15 residues. CDR1 and CDR2 from the germline V gene are MNHEY and SMNVEV (reference sequence). The V gene end was trimmed by 2 bases and the J gene end by 2 bases; junction bases not matched to a gene: 3. DNA for the CDR3: TGTGCCAGCAGTTTAATAGGGGGCACTGGAAACACCATATATTTT. Amino acid sequence: CASSLIGGTGNTIYF.

The chain has TRBV2 and TRBJ1-6, with TRBD1 identical over 9 bases. J lost 8 bases, V lost 6 bases, and 8 bases had no gene match. Germline V gene data show CDR1 as SNHLY and CDR2 as FYNNEI. This CDR3 has 15 amino acids. CDR3 residues: CASRRIRDRDSPLHF. In nucleotides, the CDR3 is TGTGCCAGCAGAAGGATCCGGGACAGGGATTCACCCCTCCACTTT. The full variable domain, its missing parts supplied by reference TRBV2 and TRBJ1-6, is EPEVTQTPSHQVTQMGQEVILRCVPISNHLYFYWYRQILGQKVEFLVSFYNNEISEKSEIFDDQFSVERPDGSNFTLKIRSTKLEDSAMYFCASRRIRDRDSPLHFGNGTRLTVT.

The CDR3 reads CASSDKSYEQYF. For the CDR3, the DNA is TGTGCCAGCAGTGATAAGAGCTACGAGCAGTACTTC. This sequence joins TRBV2 and TRBJ2-7; no clear D. Germline CDR1 SNHLY, CDR2 FYNNEI. The V and J ends lost 3 bases and 3 bases respectively, with 6 bases between them. CDR3 length equals 12 residues. The full variable domain, rest sourced from reference TRBV2 and TRBJ2-7, is EPEVTQTPSHQVTQMGQEVILRCVPISNHLYFYWYRQILGQKVEFLVSFYNNEISEKSEIFDDQFSVERPDGSNFTLKIRSTKLEDSAMYFCASSDKSYEQYFGPGTRLTVT.

The V call is TRBV3-1 (or the pseudogene TRBV3-2), the J call TRBJ2-6, with TRBD2 identical over 10 bases. After removal of 0 bases from V and 0 bases from J, the junction contained 14 bases not matched to a gene. Germline assignment: CDR1 LGHDT and CDR2 YNNKEL (reference sequence). The CDR3 totals 22 residues. The CDR3 nucleotides read TGTGCCAGCAGCCAAGACCCTTTGAAGCTAGCGGGGGACATCTCTGGGGCCAACGTCCTGACTTTC. Its translation is CASSQDPLKLAGDISGANVLTF.

V is TRBV12-3 or TRBV12-4 and J is TRBJ2-3; D is unclear. V was cut by 1 base and J by 9 bases, with 8 bases left in between. The CDR3 is 12 residues long. As DNA, the CDR3 is TGTGCCAGCAGTTTAGGCGTGTTAACGCAGTATTTT. This codes for CASSLGVLTQYF.

V is TRBV7-9 and J is TRBJ1-2, with a possible D match to TRBD1 (6 bases). Per the germline V gene, CDR1 is SEHNR and CDR2 is FQNEAQ (reference sequence). V gave up 3 bases and J gave up 10 bases, with 9 bases separating them. This CDR3 contains 11 residues. The DNA of the CDR3 is TGTGCCAGCAGCTTTTCAGGGGCCTACACCTTC. Protein sequence: CASSFSGAYTF.

The chain has TRBV18 and TRBJ1-6; 7 nucleotides agree with TRBD1. This CDR3 has 14 amino acids. Looked up from germline, CDR1 is KGHSH and CDR2 is LQKENI. Unmatched junction bases numbered 4, after V lost 6 bases and J lost 5 bases. DNA of the CDR3: TGTGCCAGCTCGCGGGACAGAAATAATTCACCCCTCCACTTT. Translated, it gives CASSRDRNNSPLHF. Full variable domain (remainder filled in from reference TRBV18 and TRBJ1-6): NAGVMQNPRHLVRRRGQEARLRCSPMKGHSHVYWYRQLPEEGLKFMVYLQKENIIDESGMPKERFSAEFPKEGPSILRIQQVVRGDSAAYFCASSRDRNNSPLHFGNGTRLTVT.

This clone was detected only a few times. The chain combines TRBV3-1 (or the pseudogene TRBV3-2) with TRBJ1-2; 10 bases align to TRBD1. Germline V CDR1 and CDR2: LGHDT, YNNKEL (reference sequence). This CDR3 has 17 amino acids. The V and J ends lost 0 bases and 3 bases, in that order; junction bases with no gene match: 7. In DNA form, the CDR3 reads TGTGCCAGCAGCCAAGATTTCGGGACAGGGGAGTACTATGGCTACACCTTC. Encoded protein: CASSQDFGTGEYYGYTF.

This sequence joins TRBV5-4 and TRBJ2-5, with D perhaps TRBD1 (6 bases). From germline, CDR1 is SGHNT and CDR2 YYREEE (reference sequence). Trimming pared 0 bases from V and 2 bases from J, leaving 11 bases between. The CDR3 is 15 amino acids. The CDR3, as DNA: TGTGCCAGCAGCTTGGTGGGGGCCTTACAAGAGACCCAGTACTTC. Residues: CASSLVGALQETQYF.

V is TRBV5-1 and J is TRBJ2-5, with TRBD2 matching over 15 bases. The germline V gene has CDR1 SGHRS and CDR2 YFSETQ. The CDR3 covers 17 residues. The trim removed 4 bases at V and 5 bases at J, leaving 9 bases unmatched. CDR3 sequence reads: CASSASWTSGGAETQYF. CDR3 sequence (DNA): TGCGCCAGCAGCGCCTCCTGGACTAGCGGGGGGGCCGAGACCCAGTACTTC.

This clone was found once. V is TRBV28 and J is TRBJ1-2; D may be TRBD1 (5 bases). The CDR3 is made up of 13 amino acids. With 5 bases removed from V and 3 bases from J, the gap between germline ends came to 10 bases. In germline, CDR1 is MDHEN, CDR2 SYDVKM. The CDR3 region has the DNA TGTGCCAGCAGTACCCGGGGGGACTATGGCTACACCTTC. Protein: CASSTRGDYGYTF.

J is TRBJ1-3 and V is TRBV6-6; the D is unclear. Trimming cost V 5 bases and J 4 bases, with 18 bases left between them. The CDR3 spans 16 residues. Germline CDR1 MNHNY, CDR2 SVGAGI (reference sequence). CDR3 protein: CASSPHEGAPGNTIYF. In nucleotides, the CDR3 is TGTGCCAGCAGTCCCCACGAGGGAGCTCCCGGAAACACCATATATTTT.